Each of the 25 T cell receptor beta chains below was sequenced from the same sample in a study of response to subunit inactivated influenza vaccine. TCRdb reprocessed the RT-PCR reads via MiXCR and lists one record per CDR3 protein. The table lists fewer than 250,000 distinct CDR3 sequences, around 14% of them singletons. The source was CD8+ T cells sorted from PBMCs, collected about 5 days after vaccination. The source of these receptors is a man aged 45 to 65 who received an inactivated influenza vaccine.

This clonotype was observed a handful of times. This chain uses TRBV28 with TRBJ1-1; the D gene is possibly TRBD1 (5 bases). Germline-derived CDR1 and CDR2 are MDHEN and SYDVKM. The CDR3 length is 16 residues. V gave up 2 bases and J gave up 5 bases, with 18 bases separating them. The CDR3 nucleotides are TGTGCCAGCAGTTTACTCGGACCGGGGGGTATTACTGAAGCTTTCTTT. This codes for CASSLLGPGGITEAFF.

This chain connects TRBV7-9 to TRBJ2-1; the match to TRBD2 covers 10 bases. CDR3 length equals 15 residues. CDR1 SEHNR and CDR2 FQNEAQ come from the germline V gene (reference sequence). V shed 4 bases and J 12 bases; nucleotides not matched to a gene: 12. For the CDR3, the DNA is TGTGCCAGCAGCTCGGAAAGGACTAGCGGTAGGGGGCAGTTCTTC. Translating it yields CASSSERTSGRGQFF.

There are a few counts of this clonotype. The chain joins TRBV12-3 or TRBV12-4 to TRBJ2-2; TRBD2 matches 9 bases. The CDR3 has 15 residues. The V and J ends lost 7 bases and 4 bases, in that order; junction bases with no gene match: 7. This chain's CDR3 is CASIRAGGGTGELFF. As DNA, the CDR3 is TGTGCCAGCATAAGAGCGGGGGGAGGCACCGGGGAGCTGTTTTTT.

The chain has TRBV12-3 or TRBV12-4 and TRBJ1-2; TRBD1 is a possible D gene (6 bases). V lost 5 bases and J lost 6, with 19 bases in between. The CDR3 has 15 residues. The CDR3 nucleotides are TGTGCCAGCAGTGCCGCCCGGAGAGGGGGGGATGGCTACACCTTC. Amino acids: CASSAARRGGDGYTF.

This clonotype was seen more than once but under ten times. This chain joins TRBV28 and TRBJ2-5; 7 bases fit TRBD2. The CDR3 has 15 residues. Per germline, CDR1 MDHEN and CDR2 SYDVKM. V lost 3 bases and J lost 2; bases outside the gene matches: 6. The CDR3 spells CASSFLAVVQETQYF. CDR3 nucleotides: TGTGCCAGCAGTTTCCTAGCGGTAGTACAAGAGACCCAGTACTTC.

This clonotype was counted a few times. CDR3 sequence: CSVEFTVGDNEQFF. As DNA, the CDR3 is TGCAGCGTTGAATTTACGGTTGGTGATAATGAGCAGTTCTTC. This chain joins TRBV29-1 and TRBJ2-1, with D unclear. Germline V gives CDR1 SQVTM, CDR2 ANQGSEA. The CDR3 extends over 14 amino acids. Trimming pared 2 bases from V and 7 bases from J, leaving 15 bases between.

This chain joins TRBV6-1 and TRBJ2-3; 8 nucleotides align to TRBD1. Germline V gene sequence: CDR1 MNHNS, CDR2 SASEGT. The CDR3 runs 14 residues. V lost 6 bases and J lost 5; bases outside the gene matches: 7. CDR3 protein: CASRVTGAEDTQYF. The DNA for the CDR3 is TGTGCCAGCAGAGTGACAGGGGCGGAAGATACGCAGTATTTT.

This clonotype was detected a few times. The CDR3 bases are TGTGCCAGCAGTTTCAGGGGAGGTGAGCAGTTCTTC. Protein sequence: CASSFRGGEQFF. The gene calls are TRBV28 and TRBJ2-1; D is tentatively TRBD1 or TRBD2 (6 bases each). Trimming took 3 bases from V and 9 from J, leaving 9 bases between them. Germline-derived CDR1 and CDR2 are MDHEN and SYDVKM. The CDR3 is 12 residues long.

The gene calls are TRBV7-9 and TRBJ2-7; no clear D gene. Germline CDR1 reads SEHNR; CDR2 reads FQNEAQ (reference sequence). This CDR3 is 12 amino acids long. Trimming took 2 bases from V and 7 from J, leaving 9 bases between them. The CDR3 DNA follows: TGTGCCAGCAGCTTACGACCTAGTGAGCAGTACTTC. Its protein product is CASSLRPSEQYF.

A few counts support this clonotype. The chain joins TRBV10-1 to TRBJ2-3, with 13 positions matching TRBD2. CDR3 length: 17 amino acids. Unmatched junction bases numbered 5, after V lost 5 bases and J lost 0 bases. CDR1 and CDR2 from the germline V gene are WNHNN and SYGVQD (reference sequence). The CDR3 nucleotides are TGCGCCAGCAGTCCGACTAGCGGGGGGCCTAGCACAGATACGCAGTATTTT. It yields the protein CASSPTSGGPSTDTQYF.

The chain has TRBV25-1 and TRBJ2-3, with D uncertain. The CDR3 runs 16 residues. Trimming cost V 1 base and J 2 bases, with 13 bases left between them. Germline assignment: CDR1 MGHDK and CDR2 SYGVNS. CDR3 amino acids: CASSEFLAAITDTQYF. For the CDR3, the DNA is TGTGCCAGCAGTGAATTCCTGGCAGCGATCACAGATACGCAGTATTTT. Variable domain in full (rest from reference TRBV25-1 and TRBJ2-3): EADIYQTPRYLVIGTGKKITLECSQTMGHDKMYWYQQDPGMELHLIHYSYGVNSTEKGDLSSESTVSRIRTEHFPLTLESARPSHTSQYLCASSEFLAAITDTQYFGPGTRLTVL.

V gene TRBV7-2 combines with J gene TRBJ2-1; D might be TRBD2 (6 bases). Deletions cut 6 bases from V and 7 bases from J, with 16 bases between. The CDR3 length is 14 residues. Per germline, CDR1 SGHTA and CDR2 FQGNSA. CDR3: CASSARIAENEQFF. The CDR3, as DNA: TGTGCCAGCAGTGCTAGAATAGCGGAGAATGAGCAGTTCTTC.

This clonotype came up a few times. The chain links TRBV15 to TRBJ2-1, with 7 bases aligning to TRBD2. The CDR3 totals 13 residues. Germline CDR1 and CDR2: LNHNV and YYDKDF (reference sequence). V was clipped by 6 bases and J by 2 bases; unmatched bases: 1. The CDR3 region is CATRLAPYNEQFF. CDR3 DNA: TGTGCCACCAGACTAGCGCCCTACAATGAGCAGTTCTTC.

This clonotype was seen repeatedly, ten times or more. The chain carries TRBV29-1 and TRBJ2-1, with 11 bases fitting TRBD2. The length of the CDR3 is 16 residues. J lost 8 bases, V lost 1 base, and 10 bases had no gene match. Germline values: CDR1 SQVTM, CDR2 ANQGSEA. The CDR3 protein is CSVEGLTSGRLDEQFF. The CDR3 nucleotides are TGCAGCGTTGAAGGTTTAACTAGCGGGAGATTGGATGAGCAGTTCTTC.

This CDR3 reads CASSLEGLSYNEQFF. The CDR3 DNA follows: TGTGCCAGCAGCTTAGAAGGCCTCTCCTACAATGAGCAGTTCTTC. The rearrangement joins TRBV7-2 to TRBJ2-1; D remains ambiguous. CDR3 length equals 15 residues. V was shortened by 1 base and J by 0 bases, with 7 bases between the two germline ends. Germline loops: CDR1 SGHTA, CDR2 FQGNSA.

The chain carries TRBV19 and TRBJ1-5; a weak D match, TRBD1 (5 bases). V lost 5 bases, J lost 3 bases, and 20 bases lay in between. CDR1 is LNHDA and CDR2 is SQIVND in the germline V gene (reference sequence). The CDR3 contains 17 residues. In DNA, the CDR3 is TGTGCCAGTAGTCTTTACTCGACAGTGAAGGCCAATCAGCCCCAGCATTTT. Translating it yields CASSLYSTVKANQPQHF.

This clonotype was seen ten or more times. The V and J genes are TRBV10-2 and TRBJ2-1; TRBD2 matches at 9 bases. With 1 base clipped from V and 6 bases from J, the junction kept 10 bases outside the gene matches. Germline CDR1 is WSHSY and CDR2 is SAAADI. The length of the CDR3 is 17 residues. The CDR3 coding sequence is TGCGCCAGCAGTGAGTTGTTAGCGGGGGCCTCAGTCAATGAGCAGTTCTTC. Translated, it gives CASSELLAGASVNEQFF.

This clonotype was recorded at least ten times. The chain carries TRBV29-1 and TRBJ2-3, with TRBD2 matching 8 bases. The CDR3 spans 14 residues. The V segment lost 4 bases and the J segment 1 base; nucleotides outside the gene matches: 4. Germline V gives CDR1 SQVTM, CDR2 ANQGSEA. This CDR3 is CSVAELAGTDTQYF. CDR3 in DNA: TGCAGCGTTGCGGAACTAGCGGGCACAGATACGCAGTATTTT.

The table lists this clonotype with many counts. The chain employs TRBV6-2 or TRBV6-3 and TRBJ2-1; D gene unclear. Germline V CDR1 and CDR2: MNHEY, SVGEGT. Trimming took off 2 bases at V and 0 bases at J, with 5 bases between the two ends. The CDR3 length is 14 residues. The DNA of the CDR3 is TGTGCCAGCAGTTACGGCAGCTCCTACAATGAGCAGTTCTTC. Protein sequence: CASSYGSSYNEQFF.

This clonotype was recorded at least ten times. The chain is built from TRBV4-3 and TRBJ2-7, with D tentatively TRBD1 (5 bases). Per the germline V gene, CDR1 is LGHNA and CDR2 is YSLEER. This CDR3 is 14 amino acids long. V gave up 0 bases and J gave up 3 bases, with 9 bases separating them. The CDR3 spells CASSQEQGFYEQYF. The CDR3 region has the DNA TGCGCCAGCAGCCAAGAGCAGGGATTCTACGAGCAGTACTTC.

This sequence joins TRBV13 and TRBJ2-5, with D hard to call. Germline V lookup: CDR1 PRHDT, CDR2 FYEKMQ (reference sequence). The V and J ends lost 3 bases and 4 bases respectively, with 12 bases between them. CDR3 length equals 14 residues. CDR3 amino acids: CASSFSPRRETQYF. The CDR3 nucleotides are TGTGCCAGCAGCTTTTCCCCGCGGAGAGAGACCCAGTACTTC.

The DNA of the CDR3 is TGCGCCAGCAGCCAACGCCCATACTCCTACGAGCAGTACTTC. Its translation is CASSQRPYSYEQYF. The genes are TRBV4-1 and TRBJ2-7; D unresolved. Germline V gene sequence: CDR1 MGHRA, CDR2 YSYEKL. Deletions cut 2 bases from V and 0 bases from J, with 8 bases between. CDR3 size: 14 residues.

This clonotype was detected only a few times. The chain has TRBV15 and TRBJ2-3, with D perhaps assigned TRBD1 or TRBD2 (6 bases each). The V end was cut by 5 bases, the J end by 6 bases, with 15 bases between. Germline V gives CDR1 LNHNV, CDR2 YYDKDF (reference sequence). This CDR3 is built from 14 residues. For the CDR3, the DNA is TGTGCCACCAGCTGGCGAGGGGGGAAGGATACGCAGTATTTT. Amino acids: CATSWRGGKDTQYF.

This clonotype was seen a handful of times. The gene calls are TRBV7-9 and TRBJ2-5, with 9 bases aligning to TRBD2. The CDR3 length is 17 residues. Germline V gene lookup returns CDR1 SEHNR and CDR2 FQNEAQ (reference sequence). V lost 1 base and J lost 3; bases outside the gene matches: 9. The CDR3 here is CASSLELNSGGKETQYF. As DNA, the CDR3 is TGTGCCAGCAGCTTAGAACTGAATAGCGGGGGAAAAGAGACCCAGTACTTC.

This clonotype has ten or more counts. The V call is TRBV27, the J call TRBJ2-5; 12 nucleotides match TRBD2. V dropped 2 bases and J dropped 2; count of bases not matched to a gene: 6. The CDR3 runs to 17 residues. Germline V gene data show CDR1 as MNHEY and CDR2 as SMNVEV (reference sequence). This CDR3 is CASSLLASGGAQETQYF. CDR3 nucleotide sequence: TGTGCCAGCAGTTTACTGGCTAGCGGGGGGGCTCAAGAGACCCAGTACTTC.